This T cell receptor beta chain was captured by sequencing in a study of T-cell reconstitution after alpha-beta-depleted transplantation in children. Researchers prepared the TCRbeta library using unique molecular identifiers, the study reports. TCRdb re-called the PCR reads through MiXCR, storing one row per CDR3 protein. The repertoire consists of approximately 490,000 distinct CDR3 sequences, with roughly a tenth occurring once and the leading ten covering just over 2%. CDR3 length: 20 residues. Unmatched junction bases numbered 23, after V lost 5 bases and J lost 5 bases. This clonotype occurred many times. No antigen is known for it. Study results and limitations: From surviving recipient T cells and thymic progenitors came the high day-60 TCRbeta diversity observed in some patients.

The clonotype comes from a child aged 2 to 10 with inherited bone marrow failure, due to receive a stem cell transplant. The material sequenced was PBMCs, taken before TCRalphabeta/CD19-depleted stem cell transplant. This sequence joins TRBV12-3 or TRBV12-4 and TRBJ2-5; 10 bases map to TRBD2. CDR3 DNA sequence: TGTGCCAGCAGTCACCATCGGCGGGCTAGCGGGAGAATGCGGTCTGAGACCCAGTACTTC. Translated, it gives CASSHHRRASGRMRSETQYF.